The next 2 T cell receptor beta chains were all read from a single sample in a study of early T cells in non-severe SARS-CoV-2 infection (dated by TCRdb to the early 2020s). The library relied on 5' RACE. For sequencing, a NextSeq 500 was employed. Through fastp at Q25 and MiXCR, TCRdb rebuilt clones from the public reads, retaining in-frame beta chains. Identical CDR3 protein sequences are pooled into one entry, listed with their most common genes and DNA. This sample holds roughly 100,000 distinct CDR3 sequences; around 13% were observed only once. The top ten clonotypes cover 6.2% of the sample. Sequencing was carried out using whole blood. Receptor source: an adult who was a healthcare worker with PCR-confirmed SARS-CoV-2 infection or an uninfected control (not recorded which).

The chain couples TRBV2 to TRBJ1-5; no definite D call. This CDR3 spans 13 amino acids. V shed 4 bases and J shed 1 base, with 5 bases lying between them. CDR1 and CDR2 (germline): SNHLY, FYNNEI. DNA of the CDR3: TGTGCCAGCAGTGGGCCAAGCAATCAGCCCCAGCATTTT. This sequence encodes CASSGPSNQPQHF.

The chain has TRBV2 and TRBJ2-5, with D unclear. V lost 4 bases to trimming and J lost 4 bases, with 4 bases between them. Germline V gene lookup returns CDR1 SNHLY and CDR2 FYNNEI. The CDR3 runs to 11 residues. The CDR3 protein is CASSVAETQYF. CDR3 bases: TGTGCCAGCAGTGTAGCAGAGACCCAGTACTTC. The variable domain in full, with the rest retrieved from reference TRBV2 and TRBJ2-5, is EPEVTQTPSHQVTQMGQEVILRCVPISNHLYFYWYRQILGQKVEFLVSFYNNEISEKSEIFDDQFSVERPDGSNFTLKIRSTKLEDSAMYFCASSVAETQYFGPGTRLLVL.